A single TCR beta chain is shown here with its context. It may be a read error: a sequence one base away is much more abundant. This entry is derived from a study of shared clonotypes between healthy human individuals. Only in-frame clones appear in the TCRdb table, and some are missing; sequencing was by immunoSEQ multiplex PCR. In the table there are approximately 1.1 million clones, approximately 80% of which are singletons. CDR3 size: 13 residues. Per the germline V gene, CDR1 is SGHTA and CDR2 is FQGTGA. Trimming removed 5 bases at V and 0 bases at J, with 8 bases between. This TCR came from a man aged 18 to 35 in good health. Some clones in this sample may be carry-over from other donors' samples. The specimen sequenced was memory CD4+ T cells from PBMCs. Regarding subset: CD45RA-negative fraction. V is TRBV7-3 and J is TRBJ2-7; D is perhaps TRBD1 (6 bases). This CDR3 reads CASSQDSSYEQYF. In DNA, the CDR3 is TGTGCCAGCAGCCAGGACAGCTCCTACGAGCAGTACTTC.